The 19 T cell receptor beta chains below all came from one sample that was sequenced in a study of OX40 agonist ivuxolimab in advanced cancers. Method: immunoSEQ multiplex PCR; TCRdb's copy keeps in-frame clones and lacks some. The top ten hold approximately 0.76% of the sample, which has 89,000 or so clones, approximately 86% seen once. The source material was CD4+ or CD8+ T cells sorted from blood, sampled in a trial of the OX40 agonist ivuxolimab. These receptors were obtained from an adult with an advanced solid tumor such as melanoma, head and neck, liver or kidney cancer.

V is TRBV7-2 and J is TRBJ2-3; possibly TRBD1 or TRBD2 for D (5 bases each). The ends were cut back, 4 bases at V and 4 bases at J, with 24 bases in the middle. CDR1 SGHTA and CDR2 FQGNSA come from the germline V gene. CDR3 size: 18 residues. The CDR3, as DNA: TGTGCCAGCAGCTCCACTATTCGGGACGCCTGGCGGGCAGATACGCAGTATTTT. Protein sequence: CASSSTIRDAWRADTQYF.

This clone was recorded only once. This chain joins TRBV6-4 and TRBJ2-7; 7 positions match TRBD2. Germline V CDR1 and CDR2: MRHNA, SNTAGT. V lost 6 bases to trimming and J lost 4 bases; unmatched junction nucleotides: 12. This CDR3 region has 15 residues. The CDR3 DNA follows: TGTGCCAGCAGGGGCGGGACTACCCACCTTTACGAGCAGTACTTC. Translation gives CASRGGTTHLYEQYF.

This chain links TRBV30 with TRBJ2-5; D gene unclear. Germline assignment: CDR1 GTSNPN and CDR2 SVGIG (reference sequence). The CDR3 length is 14 residues. Trimming removed 0 bases from V and 5 bases from J, with 13 bases in between. The CDR3 sequence: CAWSVGIGRETQYF. The CDR3 region has the DNA TGTGCCTGGAGTGTAGGTATCGGCCGGGAGACCCAGTACTTC.

The chain combines TRBV28 with TRBJ2-3; TRBD1 might be the D (6 bases). This CDR3 contains 14 residues. With 3 bases removed from V and 3 bases from J, the gap between germline ends came to 10 bases. CDR1 MDHEN and CDR2 SYDVKM come from the germline V gene. This CDR3 reads CASSLSRGTDTQYF. DNA for the CDR3: TGTGCCAGCAGTTTGAGCAGGGGAACAGATACGCAGTATTTT. The whole variable domain, remainder taken from reference TRBV28 and TRBJ2-3, is DVKVTQSSRYLVKRTGEKVFLECVQDMDHENMFWYRQDPGLGLRLIYFSYDVKMKEKGDIPEGYSVSREKKERFSLILESASTNQTSMYLCASSLSRGTDTQYFGPGTRLTVL.

J is TRBJ2-1 and V is TRBV6-4; a weak D match, TRBD2 (7 bases). CDR3 length equals 14 residues. V lost 5 bases, J lost 10 bases, and 18 bases lay in between. Germline-derived CDR1 and CDR2 are MRHNA and SNTAGT. CDR3: CASSQDRGAGEQFF. CDR3 nucleotide sequence: TGTGCCAGCAGTCAAGACCGGGGGGCCGGGGAGCAGTTCTTC.

This clone was seen just once. The genes are TRBV5-4 and TRBJ2-2; 7 nucleotides match TRBD2. V dropped 2 bases and J dropped 5; count of bases not matched to a gene: 9. Germline CDR1 SGHNT, CDR2 YYREEE (reference sequence). The CDR3 is 16 amino acids. Here the CDR3 DNA reads TGTGCCAGCAGCTTAACGGCTAGCGGAAGGACCGGGGAGCTGTTTTTT. Translated, it gives CASSLTASGRTGELFF.

This chain links TRBV30 with TRBJ1-2, with 8 bases identical to TRBD1. This CDR3 contains 12 residues. CDR1 is GTSNPN and CDR2 is SVGIG in the germline V gene (reference sequence). V shed 3 bases, J shed 8 bases, and the junction held 5 bases outside the gene matches. DNA for the CDR3: TGTGCCTGGAGCGCGGGACAGGAAGGCTACACCTTC. Amino acids: CAWSAGQEGYTF.

This rearrangement joins TRBV7-3 to TRBJ2-1; 11 bases map to TRBD2. V dropped 1 base and J dropped 5; count of bases not matched to a gene: 7. The germline CDR1 and CDR2 sequences are SGHTA and FQGTGA. CDR3 length equals 17 residues. The DNA for the CDR3 is TGTGCCAGCAGCTTAAGAGGCGGACTAGCGGGCCACAATGAGCAGTTCTTC. Amino acid sequence: CASSLRGGLAGHNEQFF.

The rearrangement uses TRBV13 and TRBJ1-2; TRBD1 aligns across 9 bases. J lost 4 bases, V lost 8 bases, and 8 bases had no gene match. The CDR3 loop spans 14 amino acids. CDR1 PRHDT and CDR2 FYEKMQ come from the germline V gene (reference sequence). The CDR3 DNA follows: TGTGCCAGCGCCCGACAGGGGGGCGGCTATGGCTACACCTTC. This gives the protein CASARQGGGYGYTF. Full variable domain (remainder filled in from reference TRBV13 and TRBJ1-2): AAGVIQSPRHLIKEKRETATLKCYPIPRHDTVYWYQQGPGQDPQFLISFYEKMQSDKGSIPDRFSAQQFSDYHSELNMSSLELGDSALYFCASARQGGGYGYTFGSGTRLTVV.

The J gene is TRBJ1-1, the V gene TRBV7-2; no clear D. With 1 base removed from V and 0 bases from J, the gap between germline ends came to 9 bases. Per germline, CDR1 SGHTA and CDR2 FQGNSA. The CDR3 is made up of 15 amino acids. The chain's CDR3 is CASSLEGDMNTEAFF. CDR3 coding DNA: TGTGCCAGCAGCTTAGAGGGTGATATGAACACTGAAGCTTTCTTT.

The gene calls are TRBV15 and TRBJ2-3; D ambiguous. The CDR3 loop spans 13 amino acids. V was clipped by 0 bases and J by 3 bases, with 4 bases between them. CDR1 LNHNV and CDR2 YYDKDF come from the germline V gene (reference sequence). The CDR3 region is CATSRDSTDTQYF. In DNA form, the CDR3 reads TGTGCCACCAGCAGAGACAGTACAGATACGCAGTATTTT.

The chain couples TRBV6-5 to TRBJ1-5; D is unclear. Looked up from germline, CDR1 is MNHEY and CDR2 is SVGAGI. Deletions cut 2 bases from V and 2 bases from J, with 4 bases between. The CDR3 covers 13 residues. CDR3 residues: CASSYGRNQPQHF. Here the CDR3 DNA reads TGTGCCAGCAGTTACGGACGCAATCAGCCCCAGCATTTT.

The chain is built from TRBV29-1 and TRBJ2-1, with 7 bases aligning to TRBD2. Per the germline V gene, CDR1 is SQVTM and CDR2 is ANQGSEA. J gave up 5 bases and V 3 bases, and 1 base lay outside the gene matches. The CDR3 is 12 amino acids. The DNA for the CDR3 is TGCAGCGTTGAGCGGGGGAACAATGAGCAGTTCTTC. Amino acid sequence: CSVERGNNEQFF.

V usage is TRBV19 and J usage is TRBJ2-5; 11 bases are shared with TRBD2. Losses at the gene ends were 4 bases for V and 5 bases for J; bases not matched to a gene: 0. CDR1 and CDR2 (germline): LNHDA, SQIVND (reference sequence). This CDR3 region has 13 residues. As DNA, the CDR3 is TGTGCCAGTAGTAGGACTAGCGGGGAGACCCAGTACTTC. Residues: CASSRTSGETQYF.

The sample holds one count of this clone. The genes are TRBV28 and TRBJ2-5, with D possibly being TRBD2 (6 bases). This CDR3 spans 14 amino acids. Germline V gives CDR1 MDHEN, CDR2 SYDVKM. Trimming removed 5 bases from V and 4 bases from J, with 14 bases in between. The CDR3 DNA reads TGTGCCAGCAGTAAGTTGGCGGGAATAGAGACCCAGTACTTC. This codes for CASSKLAGIETQYF.

This chain connects TRBV10-3 to TRBJ2-5; D is perhaps TRBD1 (8 bases). CDR3 length: 13 amino acids. Germline CDR1 and CDR2: ENHRY and SYGVKD. The V and J ends lost 6 bases and 5 bases respectively, with 13 bases between them. The CDR3 DNA reads as TGTGCCATCAGCAACAGGGGGGGGGAGACCCAGTACTTC. Protein sequence: CAISNRGGETQYF.

The chain couples TRBV9 to TRBJ1-5, with a tentative D call TRBD1 (6 bases). The CDR3 loop spans 15 amino acids. Trimming cost V 2 bases and J 1 base, with 10 bases left between them. Germline CDR1 and CDR2: SGDLS and YYNGEE. The CDR3: CASSVEGDSNQPQHF. The CDR3 DNA reads as TGTGCCAGCAGCGTCGAGGGGGACAGCAATCAGCCCCAGCATTTT.

This chain connects TRBV28 to TRBJ2-4, with D tentatively TRBD1 (5 bases). Germline loops: CDR1 MDHEN, CDR2 SYDVKM. The length of the CDR3 is 14 residues. Trimming took 3 bases from V and 1 from J, leaving 7 bases between them. In DNA, the CDR3 is TGTGCCAGCAGTTTTCCAGGGGCCAAAAACATTCAGTACTTC. Translation gives CASSFPGAKNIQYF.

CDR3 nucleotides: TGTGCCAGCACCGCTATGGGGCTATCCAACACCGGGGAGCTGTTTTTT. Translating gives CASTAMGLSNTGELFF. This sequence joins TRBV7-9 and TRBJ2-2, with D possibly being TRBD1 (5 bases). The CDR3 extends over 16 amino acids. Germline values: CDR1 SEHNR, CDR2 FQNEAQ (reference sequence). Trimming left V 7 bases short and J 2 bases short, with 17 bases between.